This TCR beta chain comes out of a study of blood T cell repertoires in COVID-19 (dated by TCRdb to 2019 to 2021). For the study in its entirety: Samples covering the acute and convalescent phases of COVID-19 were provided by collaborators in the United States, Italy and Spain. The dataset comprised deeply sampled blood TCRbeta repertoires from subjects exposed to, actively infected with, or recovered from COVID-19. Samples came from the ongoing ImmuneRACE study (first 160 participants) plus 1,254 subjects from 6 global collaborators. The repertoires were released in a freely available public database intended as a resource for research on the immune response to SARS-CoV-2. Where HLA class I and class II types were available, the types were taken from metadata supplied by the sample provider, not from assay-based typing. Sample metadata almost always included a de-identified subject ID, COVID-19 status, age in years and sex. The prospective study material was composed of cDNA or gDNA derived from T cells, B-cell-depleted T cells, or PBMCs. The investigation overall reported the following: How much clinical and demographic metadata was included differed by source and by participant, and the metadata was provided uncurated.

The collaborating institutions used their own protocols to collect whole blood in K2EDTA tubes. For TCRbeta analysis, collaborator samples were shipped as frozen whole blood, as isolated PBMCs, or as DNA extracted from either sample type. The immunoSEQ Assay, a bias-controlled multiplex PCR, was used to amplify TCRbeta CDR3 regions from genomic DNA. Per the source publication's procedure: The number of nucleated cells in each sample was estimated by amplification of reference gene primers within the assay. To quantify the absolute abundance of each unique TCRbeta CDR3 rearrangement, sequence reads were collapsed and filtered. For each sample, productive Simpson clonality was calculated by taking the square root of Simpson's diversity index across productive rearrangements. TCRdb stores this immuneACCESS table with in-frame sequences only. Part of the clones is absent; in the studies checked, under half of the shortfall reflects unresolved V genes, and no reason is known for the rest. V and J calls and clone size are those listed in that table; D and trimming were worked out from the DNA. This sample comprises around 30,000 clones, 80% to 90% of them detected only once. Together, the top ten hold around a tenth of the sample.

A word on this clone: This clone's antigen is unknown. It has no much larger one-base neighbor in the sample; base qualities were not kept.

Including cysteine and phenylalanine, the CDR3 has 12 amino acids. The sequence is cut down to CDR3 DNA, 36 bases in frame from base 1. As encoded in the germline V gene, CDR1 is LGHNA while CDR2 is YSLEER. V loses 11 bases at its end and J loses 3 bases; junction bases beyond the gene matches: 2. The receptor's source is a human donor in a cohort sampled during active COVID-19. The receptor chain draws on TRBV4-3 and TRBJ2-1; TRBD2 agrees with 9 junctional bases. The material sequenced was peripheral blood. The encoded CDR3 is CAAGGNYNEQFF. The sequenced DNA: TGCGCCGCGGGAGGGAACTACAATGAGCAGTTCTTC.